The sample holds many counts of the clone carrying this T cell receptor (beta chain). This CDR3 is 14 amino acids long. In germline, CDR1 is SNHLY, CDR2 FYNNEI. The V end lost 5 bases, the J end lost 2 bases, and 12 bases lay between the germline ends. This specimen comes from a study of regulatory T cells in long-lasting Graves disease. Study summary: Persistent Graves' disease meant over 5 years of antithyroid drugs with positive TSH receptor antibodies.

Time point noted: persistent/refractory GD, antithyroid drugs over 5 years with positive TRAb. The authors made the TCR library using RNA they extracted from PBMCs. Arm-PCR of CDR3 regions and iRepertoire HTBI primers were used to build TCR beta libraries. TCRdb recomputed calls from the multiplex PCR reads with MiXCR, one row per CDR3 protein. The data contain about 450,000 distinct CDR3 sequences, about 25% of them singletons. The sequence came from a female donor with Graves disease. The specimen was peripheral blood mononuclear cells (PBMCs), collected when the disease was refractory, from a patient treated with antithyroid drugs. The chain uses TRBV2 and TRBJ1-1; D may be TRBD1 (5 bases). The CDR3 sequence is CASSLGLPNTEAFF. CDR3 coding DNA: TGTGCCAGCAGTTTGGGACTCCCAAACACTGAAGCTTTCTTT.